Presented here are 25 T cell receptor beta chains from one specimen sequenced in a study of low-dose radiotherapy and immunotherapy resistance in tumors. Time point in this sample: after trial treatment. This sample's treatment: LDRT plus nivolumab, ipilimumab, low-dose cyclophosphamide and aspirin (RACIN trial). Gene-specific TRAV and TRBV primers were used for first-strand cDNA, covering alpha and beta chains. It was with a constant-region primer and a V-primer adapter that TCRs were amplified over roughly 19 PCR cycles. TCRdb re-analysed the reads in MiXCR, keeping a single row per CDR3 protein. The sample consists of about 44,000 distinct CDR3 sequences, around 25% of them appearing once. The sample here was PBMCs, taken after low-dose radiotherapy plus immunotherapy. The receptor set was obtained from a male donor with prostate cancer.

This clonotype has ten or more counts. The chain is built from TRBV7-9 and TRBJ2-7; 9 nucleotides align to TRBD1. V gave up 1 base and J gave up 2 bases; unmatched junction bases: 3. The CDR3 covers 15 residues. Germline V gene data show CDR1 as SEHNR and CDR2 as FQNEAQ (reference sequence). The CDR3 DNA reads as TGTGCCAGCAGCTTAGGGGGACAGGGAGCCTACGAGCAGTACTTC. Residues: CASSLGGQGAYEQYF.

This clonotype was recorded at least ten times. The V gene is TRBV5-1, the J gene TRBJ2-3; a possible D gene is TRBD2 (6 bases). V was pared by 3 bases and J by 1 base, with 12 bases between. CDR3 length: 15 amino acids. Germline CDR1 reads SGHRS; CDR2 reads YFSETQ. CDR3 in amino acids: CASSWQGGGTDTQYF. DNA of the CDR3: TGCGCCAGCAGCTGGCAGGGAGGTGGCACAGATACGCAGTATTTT.

This clonotype occurred many times. The V and J genes are TRBV5-5 and TRBJ1-5; 12 positions match TRBD1. The CDR3 loop spans 18 amino acids. The germline gives CDR1 SGHKS, CDR2 YYEKEE (reference sequence). The trim removed 0 bases at V and 7 bases at J, leaving 11 bases unmatched. The CDR3 DNA reads as TGTGCCAGCAGCTTGGCCGGTGGGGACAGGGGGCTAAAACAGCCCCAGCATTTT. Translation gives CASSLAGGDRGLKQPQHF.

In this sample, this clonotype turned up many times. The CDR3 loop is CASSPNRQSSYEQYF. The CDR3 DNA is TGTGCCAGCTCACCAAACCGGCAGAGTAGCTACGAGCAGTACTTC. The chain recombines TRBV18 with TRBJ2-7, with D hard to call. CDR1 and CDR2 (germline): KGHSH, LQKENI. V was cut by 2 bases and J by 3 bases, with 14 bases left in between. The CDR3 extends over 15 amino acids. Full variable domain (outside the CDR3, taken from reference TRBV18 and TRBJ2-7): NAGVMQNPRHLVRRRGQEARLRCSPMKGHSHVYWYRQLPEEGLKFMVYLQKENIIDESGMPKERFSAEFPKEGPSILRIQQVVRGDSAAYFCASSPNRQSSYEQYFGPGTRLTVT.

The chain couples TRBV19 to TRBJ2-5; 8 bases fit TRBD1. Germline loops: CDR1 LNHDA, CDR2 SQIVND (reference sequence). There are 16 residues in the CDR3. J was trimmed by 5 bases and V by 3 bases; bases with no gene match: 11. CDR3 nucleotide sequence: TGTGCCAGTAGTATCTCGGGGCAGGGGGCGCATGAGACCCAGTACTTC. Residues: CASSISGQGAHETQYF.

This clonotype has ten or more counts. The V and J genes are TRBV30 and TRBJ1-3, with D unresolved. The ends were cut back, 5 bases at V and 2 bases at J, with 22 bases in the middle. The CDR3 sequence is 17 residues long. The germline CDR1 and CDR2 sequences are GTSNPN and SVGIG (reference sequence). The CDR3 bases are TGTGCCTGGTATGCCCCGGAGGGAGTCTTTACTGGAAACACCATATATTTT. Translation gives CAWYAPEGVFTGNTIYF. The full variable domain, completed using reference TRBV30 and TRBJ1-3, is SQTIHQWPATLVQPVGSPLSLECTVEGTSNPNLYWYRQAAGRGLQLLFYSVGIGQISSEVPQNLSASRPQDRQFILSSKKLLLSDSGFYLCAWYAPEGVFTGNTIYFGEGSWLTVV.

This chain connects TRBV28 to TRBJ1-5, with a possible D match to TRBD1 (6 bases). Per the germline V gene, CDR1 is MDHEN and CDR2 is SYDVKM. V lost 6 bases, J lost 3 bases, and 15 bases lay in between. The CDR3 has 15 amino acids. This CDR3 reads CASRAETGPNQPQHF. The CDR3 nucleotides read TGTGCCAGCAGAGCCGAGACAGGTCCCAATCAGCCCCAGCATTTT.

This clonotype has ten or more counts. The chain employs TRBV2 and TRBJ2-6; D not certain. This CDR3 spans 15 amino acids. V was trimmed by 11 bases and J by 0 bases, leaving 14 bases between them. Germline values: CDR1 SNHLY, CDR2 FYNNEI. CDR3 region: CASRARSSGANVLTF. The CDR3 bases are TGTGCCTCAAGAGCAAGATCCTCTGGGGCCAACGTCCTGACTTTC.

This clonotype was counted ten times or more. The V call is TRBV4-1, the J call TRBJ2-1; the match to TRBD1 covers 10 bases. Germline lookup yields CDR1 MGHRA and CDR2 YSYEKL. V was pared by 0 bases and J by 5 bases, with 13 bases of the junction left unmatched. CDR3 length: 19 residues. CDR3 region: CASSQDPPPTGGIDNEQFF. The CDR3, as DNA: TGCGCCAGCAGCCAAGACCCGCCTCCGACAGGGGGCATAGACAATGAGCAGTTCTTC.

This clonotype was detected a few times. V is TRBV4-1 and J is TRBJ2-1; 9 nucleotides align to TRBD2. V lost 4 bases and J lost 6; bases outside the gene matches: 16. The germline CDR1 and CDR2 sequences are MGHRA and YSYEKL. This CDR3 is 18 amino acids long. In DNA, the CDR3 is TGCGCCAGCAGCCCCCAGGGTGGAGCGGGAGGAGGCCCCAATGAGCAGTTCTTC. As protein: CASSPQGGAGGGPNEQFF.

A few counts support this clonotype. V usage is TRBV6-8 and J usage is TRBJ2-7; possibly TRBD1 or TRBD2 for D (5 bases each). The CDR3 is 14 amino acids. CDR1 and CDR2 (germline): MNHGY, SAAAGT. V was trimmed by 0 bases and J by 6 bases, leaving 12 bases between them. The CDR3 DNA reads TGTGCCAGCAGTTACTCGAATGGGGGTCGCGAGCAGTACTTC. Encoded protein: CASSYSNGGREQYF.

Note on this clonotype: A far larger clone differs by one base, so this is likely a read error. The chain employs TRBV7-7 and TRBJ2-1; a possible D gene is TRBD2 (5 bases). Between the trimmed V and J ends, which lost 6 bases and 9 bases, there was a span of 18 bases. The CDR3 is 14 residues long. Germline-derived CDR1 and CDR2 are SSHAT and FNYEAQ (reference sequence). The CDR3 loop is CASSTGKLVSEQFF. CDR3 DNA: TGTGCCAGCAGTACCGGGAAACTAGTCAGTGAGCAGTTCTTC.

This sequence joins TRBV6-2 or TRBV6-3 and TRBJ2-3, with D possibly TRBD2 on 6 matching bases. The CDR3 has 12 amino acids. V was trimmed by 6 bases and J by 6 bases, leaving 10 bases between them. Looked up from germline, CDR1 is MNHEY and CDR2 is SVGEGT. The DNA for the CDR3 is TGTGCCAGCAGCGGGGGATGGGATACGCAGTATTTT. This encodes CASSGGWDTQYF.

In its sample, this clonotype was seen many times. The gene calls are TRBV11-2 and TRBJ2-1; tentative D call: TRBD2 (5 bases). Germline V CDR1 and CDR2: SGHAT, FQNNGV. The CDR3 covers 14 residues. V shed 3 bases and J shed 8 bases, with 14 bases lying between them. The CDR3 region is CASSLPRSRDEQFF. CDR3 sequence (DNA): TGTGCCAGCAGCTTGCCCCGTTCGCGGGATGAGCAGTTCTTC.

The chain has TRBV11-2 and TRBJ2-7; no definite D call. Germline CDR1 reads SGHAT; CDR2 reads FQNNGV. V gave up 7 bases and J gave up 7 bases, with 20 bases separating them. The CDR3 totals 14 residues. The CDR3, as DNA: TGTGCCAGCAACGTAGTGGGCCCGAAGGGAGAGCAGTACTTC. Translated, it gives CASNVVGPKGEQYF. Variable domain in full (rest from reference TRBV11-2 and TRBJ2-7): EAGVAQSPRYKIIEKRQSVAFWCNPISGHATLYWYQQILGQGPKLLIQFQNNGVVDDSQLPKDRFSAERLKGVDSTLKIQPAKLEDSAVYLCASNVVGPKGEQYFGPGTRLTVT.

In this sample, this clonotype turned up many times. This chain links TRBV20-1 with TRBJ2-5, with 9 bases aligning to TRBD2. The germline gives CDR1 DFQATT, CDR2 SNEGSKA (reference sequence). The CDR3 length is 18 residues. Trimming took 6 bases from V and 4 from J; bases not matched to a gene: 21. CDR3 sequence (DNA): TGCAGTGCCCAGAGGCGCCGCATAGCGGGAGTGGGGCCAGAGACCCAGTACTTC. Its translation is CSAQRRRIAGVGPETQYF.

Comments on this clonotype: Since a far larger clone is one base different, this is likely a read error. The rearrangement links TRBV3-1 to TRBJ2-7, with 9 bases identical to TRBD1. Per the germline V gene, CDR1 is LGHDT and CDR2 is YNNKEL (reference sequence). The trim removed 0 bases at V and 7 bases at J, leaving 13 bases unmatched. This CDR3 is 17 amino acids long. This chain's CDR3 is CASSQDIGGQGSNEQYF. DNA of the CDR3: TGTGCCAGCAGCCAAGATATAGGGGGACAGGGCTCGAATGAGCAGTACTTC.

This clonotype was counted many times. V and J are TRBV28 and TRBJ1-5, with TRBD1 as a possible D gene (6 bases). V lost 6 bases, J lost 0 bases, and 21 bases lay in between. The germline V gene has CDR1 MDHEN and CDR2 SYDVKM. The CDR3 contains 18 residues. CDR3 bases: TGTGCCAGCAGAGGGGCCTTCCAGGGGCCTTATAGCAATCAGCCCCAGCATTTT. The encoded protein is CASRGAFQGPYSNQPQHF.

Many counts were recorded for this clonotype. The chain employs TRBV5-4 and TRBJ1-1, with 9 bases lining up with TRBD1. CDR1 is SGHNT, CDR2 YYREEE, per germline (reference sequence). The V segment lost 0 bases and the J segment 5 bases; nucleotides outside the gene matches: 5. This CDR3 spans 15 amino acids. This CDR3 is CASSLAVGQGTEAFF. The CDR3 coding sequence is TGTGCCAGCAGCTTGGCCGTCGGACAGGGGACTGAAGCTTTCTTT.

This clonotype was seen ten or more times. V is TRBV6-4 and J is TRBJ2-7, with 11 positions matching TRBD2. Trimming took 6 bases from V and 0 from J; bases not matched to a gene: 4. The CDR3 runs to 15 residues. CDR1 MRHNA and CDR2 SNTAGT come from the germline V gene. The CDR3 bases are TGTGCCAGCAGACCAACTAGCGGGAGCTCCTACGAGCAGTACTTC. This translates into CASRPTSGSSYEQYF.

This clonotype was detected ten times or more. J is TRBJ2-2 and V is TRBV20-1, with 10 bases that match TRBD2. The CDR3 contains 14 residues. Unmatched junction bases numbered 7, after V lost 5 bases and J lost 7 bases. Germline loops: CDR1 DFQATT, CDR2 SNEGSKA (reference sequence). This CDR3 is CSAPSGRGGGELFF. The CDR3 nucleotides are TGCAGTGCTCCGAGCGGGAGGGGAGGCGGGGAGCTGTTTTTT.

This clonotype was detected many times. The chain has TRBV19 and TRBJ2-3, with 11 bases that match TRBD2. Germline V gives CDR1 LNHDA, CDR2 SQIVND (reference sequence). Unmatched junction bases numbered 19, after V lost 5 bases and J lost 6 bases. This CDR3 comprises 19 residues. CDR3 in DNA: TGTGCCAGTAGTCGGCGGGCGATTAGCGGGGGGGCCCTAATGGATACGCAGTATTTT. This codes for CASSRRAISGGALMDTQYF.

At least ten counts were recorded for this clonotype. V usage is TRBV6-1 and J usage is TRBJ2-5, with no clear D. V lost 1 base and J lost 5, with 11 bases in between. The CDR3 contains 14 residues. Germline V gene lookup returns CDR1 MNHNS and CDR2 SASEGT. The CDR3 reads CASSEDFVGETQYF. The DNA of the CDR3 is TGTGCCAGCAGTGAAGATTTCGTCGGGGAGACCCAGTACTTC.

On this clonotype itself: It may be a read error: a sequence one base away is much more abundant. The chain combines TRBV6-2 or TRBV6-3 with TRBJ1-1; D not resolved. The CDR3 contains 12 residues. In germline, CDR1 is MNHEY, CDR2 SVGEGT. V was shortened by 10 bases and J by 1 base, with 10 bases between the two germline ends. The CDR3 sequence: CATACRNTEAFF. CDR3 DNA sequence: TGTGCCACCGCGTGCCGGAACACTGAAGCTTTCTTT.

This clonotype was picked up many times. For the CDR3, the DNA is TGCGCCAGCAGCTTGGCCTTGGGGGCTGGGGCCAACGTCCTGACTTTC. Amino acid sequence: CASSLALGAGANVLTF. The gene calls are TRBV5-1 and TRBJ2-6; the D call may be TRBD1 or TRBD2 (5 bases each). Germline values: CDR1 SGHRS, CDR2 YFSETQ. The CDR3 spans 16 residues. V lost 0 bases to trimming and J lost 2 bases, with 9 bases between them.